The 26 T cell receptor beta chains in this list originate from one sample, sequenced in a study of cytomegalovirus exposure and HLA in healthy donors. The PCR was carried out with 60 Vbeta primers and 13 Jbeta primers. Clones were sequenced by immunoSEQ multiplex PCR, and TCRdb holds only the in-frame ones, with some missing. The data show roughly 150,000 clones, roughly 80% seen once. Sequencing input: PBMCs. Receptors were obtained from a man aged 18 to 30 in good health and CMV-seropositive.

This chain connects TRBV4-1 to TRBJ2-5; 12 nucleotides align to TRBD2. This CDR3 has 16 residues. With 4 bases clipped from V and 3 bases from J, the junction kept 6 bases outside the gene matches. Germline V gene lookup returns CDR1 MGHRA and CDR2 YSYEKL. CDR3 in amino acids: CASSLTSGSYEETQYF. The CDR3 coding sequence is TGCGCCAGCAGCCTGACTAGCGGGAGTTATGAAGAGACCCAGTACTTC.

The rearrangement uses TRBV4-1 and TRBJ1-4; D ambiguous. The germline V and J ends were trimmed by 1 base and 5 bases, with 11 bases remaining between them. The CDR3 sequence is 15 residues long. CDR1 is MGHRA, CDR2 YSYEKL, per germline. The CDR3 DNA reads TGCGCCAGCAGCCAAGTCCCCGGCGGGAATGAAAAACTGTTTTTT. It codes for CASSQVPGGNEKLFF.

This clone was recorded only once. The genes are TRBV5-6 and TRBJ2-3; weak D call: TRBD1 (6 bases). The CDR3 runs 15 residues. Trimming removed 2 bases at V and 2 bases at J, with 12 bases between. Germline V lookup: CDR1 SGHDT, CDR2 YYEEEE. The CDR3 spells CASSFPTGYTDTQYF. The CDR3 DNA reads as TGTGCCAGCAGCTTTCCGACAGGTTACACAGATACGCAGTATTTT.

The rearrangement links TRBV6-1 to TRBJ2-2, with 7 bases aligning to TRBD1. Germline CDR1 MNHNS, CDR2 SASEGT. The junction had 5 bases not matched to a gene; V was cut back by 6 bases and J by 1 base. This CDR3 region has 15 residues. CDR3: CASSGTGVNTGELFF. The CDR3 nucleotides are TGTGCCAGCAGCGGAACAGGGGTGAACACCGGGGAGCTGTTTTTT.

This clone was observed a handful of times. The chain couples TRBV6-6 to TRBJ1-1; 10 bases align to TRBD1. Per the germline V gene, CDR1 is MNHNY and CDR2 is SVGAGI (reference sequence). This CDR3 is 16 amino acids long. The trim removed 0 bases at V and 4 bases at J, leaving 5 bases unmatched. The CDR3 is CASSYSLDRGLTEAFF. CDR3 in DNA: TGTGCCAGCAGTTACTCACTTGACAGGGGGCTCACTGAAGCTTTCTTT.

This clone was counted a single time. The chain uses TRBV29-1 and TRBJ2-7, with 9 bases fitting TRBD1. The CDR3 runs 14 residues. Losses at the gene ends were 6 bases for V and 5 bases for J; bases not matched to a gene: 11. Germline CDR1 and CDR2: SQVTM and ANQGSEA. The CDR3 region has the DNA TGCAGCGTCTCCATCCCGGACAGGGGCGACGAGCAGTACTTC. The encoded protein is CSVSIPDRGDEQYF.

The CDR3 DNA follows: TGTGCCAGCAGACCGACAGGGGGGAACTATGGCTACACCTTC. Its protein product is CASRPTGGNYGYTF. The chain combines TRBV2 with TRBJ1-2; TRBD1 agrees at 9 bases. CDR3 length equals 14 residues. Germline V gives CDR1 SNHLY, CDR2 FYNNEI. J gave up 2 bases and V 6 bases, and 4 bases lay outside the gene matches.

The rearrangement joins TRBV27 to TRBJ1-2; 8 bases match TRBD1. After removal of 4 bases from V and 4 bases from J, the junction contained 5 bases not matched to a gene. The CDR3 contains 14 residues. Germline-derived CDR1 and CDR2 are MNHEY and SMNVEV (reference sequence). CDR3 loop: CASSSTGAGYGYTF. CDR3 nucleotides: TGTGCCAGCAGTTCGACAGGGGCCGGCTATGGCTACACCTTC.

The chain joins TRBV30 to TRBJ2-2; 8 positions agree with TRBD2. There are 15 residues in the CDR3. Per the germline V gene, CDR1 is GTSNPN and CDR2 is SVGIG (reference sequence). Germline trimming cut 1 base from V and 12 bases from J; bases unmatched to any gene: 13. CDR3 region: CAWSAGVSGSRKLFF. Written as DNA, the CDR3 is TGTGCCTGGAGTGCCGGTGTAAGCGGGAGCCGGAAGCTGTTTTTT.

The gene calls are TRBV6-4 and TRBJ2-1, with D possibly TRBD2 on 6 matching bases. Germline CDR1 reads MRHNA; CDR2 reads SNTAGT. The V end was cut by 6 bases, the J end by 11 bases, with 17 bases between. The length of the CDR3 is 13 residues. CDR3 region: CASSANSGTQQFF. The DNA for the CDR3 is TGTGCCAGCAGCGCGAACTCCGGGACTCAGCAGTTCTTC.

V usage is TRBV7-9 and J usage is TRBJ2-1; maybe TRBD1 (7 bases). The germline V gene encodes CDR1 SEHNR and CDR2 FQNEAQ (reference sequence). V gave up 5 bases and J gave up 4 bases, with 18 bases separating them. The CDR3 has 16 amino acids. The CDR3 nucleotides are TGTGCCAGCAGCCCGATCAGGGGGGACGGGTACAATGAGCAGTTCTTC. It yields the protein CASSPIRGDGYNEQFF.

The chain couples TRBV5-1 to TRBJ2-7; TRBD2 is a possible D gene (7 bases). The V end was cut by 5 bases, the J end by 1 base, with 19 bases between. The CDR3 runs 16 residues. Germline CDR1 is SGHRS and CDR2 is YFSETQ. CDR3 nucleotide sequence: TGCGCCAGCAGTCTTAGGGACACGGGAGGTTCCTACGAGCAGTACTTC. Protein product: CASSLRDTGGSYEQYF.

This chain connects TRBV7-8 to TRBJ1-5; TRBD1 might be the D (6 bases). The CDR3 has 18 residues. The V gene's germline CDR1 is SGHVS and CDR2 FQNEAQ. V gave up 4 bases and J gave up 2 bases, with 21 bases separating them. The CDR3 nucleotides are TGTGCCAGCAGCTCCGCACCAACAGGGCGGTGGGGCAATCAGCCCCAGCATTTT. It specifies CASSSAPTGRWGNQPQHF.

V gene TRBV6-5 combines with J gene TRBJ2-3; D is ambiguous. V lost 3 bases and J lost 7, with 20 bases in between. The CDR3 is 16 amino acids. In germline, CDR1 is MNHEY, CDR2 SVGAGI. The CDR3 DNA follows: TGTGCCAGCAGTTATCGGAGCCTCGTCCCAATGAATACGCAGTATTTT. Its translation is CASSYRSLVPMNTQYF.

The CDR3 reads CASSQRGGPGELFF. The CDR3 region has the DNA TGCGCCAGCAGCCAACGCGGGGGACCCGGGGAGCTGTTTTTT. The rearrangement uses TRBV4-1 and TRBJ2-2, with 7 bases identical to TRBD2. This CDR3 is 14 amino acids long. With 2 bases clipped from V and 6 bases from J, the junction kept 3 bases outside the gene matches. CDR1 is MGHRA, CDR2 YSYEKL, per germline.

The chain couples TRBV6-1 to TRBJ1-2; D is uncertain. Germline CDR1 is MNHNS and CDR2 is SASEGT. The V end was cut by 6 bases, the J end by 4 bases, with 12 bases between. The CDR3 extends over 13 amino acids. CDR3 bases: TGTGCCAGCAGAAGTAGCGCTGGCTATGGCTACACCTTC. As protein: CASRSSAGYGYTF.

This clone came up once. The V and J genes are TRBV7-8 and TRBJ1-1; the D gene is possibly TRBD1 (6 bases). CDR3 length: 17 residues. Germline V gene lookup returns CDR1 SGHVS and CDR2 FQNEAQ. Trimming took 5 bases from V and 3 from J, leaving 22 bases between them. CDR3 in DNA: TGTGCCAGCAGCCCGAGGGGGGGCGTAGAAGGGTACACTGAAGCTTTCTTT. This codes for CASSPRGGVEGYTEAFF.

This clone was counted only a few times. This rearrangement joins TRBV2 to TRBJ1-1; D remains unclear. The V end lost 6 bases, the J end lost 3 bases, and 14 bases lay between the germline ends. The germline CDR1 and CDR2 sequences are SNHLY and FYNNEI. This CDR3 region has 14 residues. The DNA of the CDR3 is TGTGCCAGCAGAACAATGGGCAGGCACACTGAAGCTTTCTTT. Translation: CASRTMGRHTEAFF.

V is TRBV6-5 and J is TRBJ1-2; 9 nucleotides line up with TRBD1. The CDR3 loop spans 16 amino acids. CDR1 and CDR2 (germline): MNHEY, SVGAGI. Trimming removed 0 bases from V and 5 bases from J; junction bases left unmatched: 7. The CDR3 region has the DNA TGTGCCAGCAGTTACTCACAGGGGGCGGTGGATTATGGCTACACCTTC. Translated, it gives CASSYSQGAVDYGYTF.

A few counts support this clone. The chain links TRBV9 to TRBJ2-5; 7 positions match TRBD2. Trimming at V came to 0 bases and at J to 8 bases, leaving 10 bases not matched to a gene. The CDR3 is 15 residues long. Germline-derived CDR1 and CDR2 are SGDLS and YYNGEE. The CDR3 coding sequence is TGTGCCAGCAGCGTAGAGCGGGACCGAGCTCCAACCCAGTACTTC. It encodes CASSVERDRAPTQYF.

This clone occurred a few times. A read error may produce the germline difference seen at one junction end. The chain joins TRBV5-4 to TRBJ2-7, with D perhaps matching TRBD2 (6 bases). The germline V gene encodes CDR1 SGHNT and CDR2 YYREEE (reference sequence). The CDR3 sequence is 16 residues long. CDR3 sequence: CASSQDGVGGSYEQYF. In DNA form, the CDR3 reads TGCGCCAGCAGCCAAGATGGGGTGGGAGGCTCCTACGAGCAGTACTTC.

The CDR3 coding sequence is TGTGCCATCAGCACTCAGGGGGATCAGCCCCAGCATTTT. It codes for CAISTQGDQPQHF. The rearrangement links TRBV10-3 to TRBJ1-5; 7 bases fit TRBD1. Germline V gene data show CDR1 as ENHRY and CDR2 as SYGVKD. V dropped 6 bases and J dropped 5; count of bases not matched to a gene: 4. This CDR3 region has 13 residues.

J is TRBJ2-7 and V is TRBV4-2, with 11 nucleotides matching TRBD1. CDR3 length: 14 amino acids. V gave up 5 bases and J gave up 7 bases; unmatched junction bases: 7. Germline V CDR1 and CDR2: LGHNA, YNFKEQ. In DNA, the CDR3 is TGTGCCAGCAGCTACCGGACAGGGGGCGAAGAGCAGTACTTC. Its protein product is CASSYRTGGEEQYF.

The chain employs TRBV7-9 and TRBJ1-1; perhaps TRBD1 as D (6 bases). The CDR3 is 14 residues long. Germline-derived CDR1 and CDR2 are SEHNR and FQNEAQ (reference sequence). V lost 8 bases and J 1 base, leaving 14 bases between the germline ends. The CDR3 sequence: CASSRVGANTEAFF. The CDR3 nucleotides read TGTGCCAGCTCCCGGGTGGGGGCGAACACTGAAGCTTTCTTT.

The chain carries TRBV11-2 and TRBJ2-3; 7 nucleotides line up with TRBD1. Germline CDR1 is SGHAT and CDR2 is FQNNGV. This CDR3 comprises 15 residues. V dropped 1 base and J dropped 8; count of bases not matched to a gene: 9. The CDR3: CASSLGPDRDGTQYF. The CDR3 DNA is TGTGCCAGCAGCTTAGGCCCCGACAGGGATGGTACGCAGTATTTT.

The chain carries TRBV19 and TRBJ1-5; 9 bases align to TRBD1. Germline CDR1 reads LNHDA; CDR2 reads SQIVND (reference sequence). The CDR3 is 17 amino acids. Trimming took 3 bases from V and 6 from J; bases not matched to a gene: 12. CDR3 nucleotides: TGTGCCAGTAGTATTCCGGGACAGGGAAGGTTCGGTCAGCCCCAGCATTTT. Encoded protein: CASSIPGQGRFGQPQHF.